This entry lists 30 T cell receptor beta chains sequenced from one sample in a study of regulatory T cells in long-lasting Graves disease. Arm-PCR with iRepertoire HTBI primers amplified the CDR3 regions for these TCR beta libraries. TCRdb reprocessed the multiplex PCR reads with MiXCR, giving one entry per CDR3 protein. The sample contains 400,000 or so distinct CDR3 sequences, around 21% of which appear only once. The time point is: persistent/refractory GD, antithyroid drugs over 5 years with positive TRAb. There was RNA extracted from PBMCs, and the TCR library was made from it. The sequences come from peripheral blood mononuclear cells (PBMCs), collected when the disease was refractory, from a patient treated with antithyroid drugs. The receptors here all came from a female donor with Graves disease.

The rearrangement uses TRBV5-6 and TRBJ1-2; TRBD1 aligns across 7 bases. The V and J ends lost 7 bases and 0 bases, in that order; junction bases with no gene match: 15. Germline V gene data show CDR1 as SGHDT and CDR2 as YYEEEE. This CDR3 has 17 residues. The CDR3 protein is CASVPTGEPGANYGYTF. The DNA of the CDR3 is TGTGCCAGCGTACCCACAGGGGAGCCGGGAGCTAACTATGGCTACACCTTC.

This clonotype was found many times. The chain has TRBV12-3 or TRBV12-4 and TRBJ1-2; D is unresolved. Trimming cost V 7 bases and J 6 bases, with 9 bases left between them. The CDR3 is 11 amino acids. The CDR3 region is CASKYQHGYTF. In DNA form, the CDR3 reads TGTGCCAGCAAGTATCAACATGGCTACACCTTC.

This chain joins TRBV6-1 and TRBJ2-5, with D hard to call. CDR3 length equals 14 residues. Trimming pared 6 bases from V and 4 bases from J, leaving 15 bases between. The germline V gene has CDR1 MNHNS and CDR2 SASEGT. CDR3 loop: CASSTIPLVETQYF. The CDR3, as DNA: TGTGCCAGCAGCACGATTCCTTTGGTAGAGACCCAGTACTTC.

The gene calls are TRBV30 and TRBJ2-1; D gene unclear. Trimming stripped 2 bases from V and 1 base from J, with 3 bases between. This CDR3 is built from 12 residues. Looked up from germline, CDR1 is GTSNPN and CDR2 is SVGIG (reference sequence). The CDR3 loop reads CAWSRSYNEQFF. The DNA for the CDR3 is TGTGCCTGGAGTAGATCCTACAATGAGCAGTTCTTC.

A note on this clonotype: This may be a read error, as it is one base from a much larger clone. CDR3 region: CSASGNGGYKQYF. The CDR3 DNA reads as TGCAGTGCTAGCGGTAACGGGGGATACAAGCAGTACTTC. This chain uses TRBV20-1 with TRBJ2-7; D is possibly TRBD2 (6 bases). This CDR3 contains 13 residues. Trimming shortened V by 3 bases and J by 8 bases, and 17 bases separated the two germline ends. Germline V CDR1 and CDR2: DFQATT, SNEGSKA (reference sequence).

The CDR3: CASSGGPGQEGLTSSYEQYF. Here the CDR3 DNA reads TGCGCCAGCAGTGGGGGACCAGGACAGGAAGGCTTAACTAGCTCCTACGAGCAGTACTTC. This chain uses TRBV10-2 with TRBJ2-7, with 7 bases lining up with TRBD1. This CDR3 is built from 20 residues. The V and J ends lost 4 bases and 0 bases, in that order; junction bases with no gene match: 21. Germline V gene data show CDR1 as WSHSY and CDR2 as SAAADI.

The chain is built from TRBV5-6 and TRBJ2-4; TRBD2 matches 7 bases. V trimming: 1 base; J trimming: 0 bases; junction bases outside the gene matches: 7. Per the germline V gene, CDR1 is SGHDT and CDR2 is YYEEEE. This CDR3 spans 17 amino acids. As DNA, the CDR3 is TGTGCCAGCAGCTTGACGACTAGCTCACTAGCCAAAAACATTCAGTACTTC. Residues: CASSLTTSSLAKNIQYF. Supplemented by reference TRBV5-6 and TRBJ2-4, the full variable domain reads DAGVTQSPTHLIKTRGQQVTLRCSPKSGHDTVSWYQQALGQGPQFIFQYYEEEERQRGNFPDRFSGHQFPNYSSELNVNALLLGDSALYLCASSLTTSSLAKNIQYFGAGTRLSVL.

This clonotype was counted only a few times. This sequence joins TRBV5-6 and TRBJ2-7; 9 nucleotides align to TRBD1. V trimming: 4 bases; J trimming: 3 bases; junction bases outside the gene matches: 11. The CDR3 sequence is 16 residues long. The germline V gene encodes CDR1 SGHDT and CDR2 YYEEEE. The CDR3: CASSAQGAQYYYEQYF. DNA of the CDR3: TGTGCCAGCAGCGCACAGGGGGCCCAGTATTACTACGAGCAGTACTTC.

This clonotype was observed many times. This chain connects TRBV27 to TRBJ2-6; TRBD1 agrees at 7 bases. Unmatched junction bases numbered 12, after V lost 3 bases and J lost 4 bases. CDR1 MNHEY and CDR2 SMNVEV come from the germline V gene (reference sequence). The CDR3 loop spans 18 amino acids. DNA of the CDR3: TGTGCCAGCAGTTTTCTGACGGGACAGTTCTCGGGGGCCAACGTCCTGACTTTC. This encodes CASSFLTGQFSGANVLTF.

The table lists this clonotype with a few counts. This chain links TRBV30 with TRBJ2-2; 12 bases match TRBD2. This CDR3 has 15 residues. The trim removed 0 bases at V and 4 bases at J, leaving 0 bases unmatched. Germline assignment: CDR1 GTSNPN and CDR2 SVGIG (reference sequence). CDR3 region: CAWSVLAGGTGELFF. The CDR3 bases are TGTGCCTGGAGTGTACTAGCGGGAGGCACCGGGGAGCTGTTTTTT.

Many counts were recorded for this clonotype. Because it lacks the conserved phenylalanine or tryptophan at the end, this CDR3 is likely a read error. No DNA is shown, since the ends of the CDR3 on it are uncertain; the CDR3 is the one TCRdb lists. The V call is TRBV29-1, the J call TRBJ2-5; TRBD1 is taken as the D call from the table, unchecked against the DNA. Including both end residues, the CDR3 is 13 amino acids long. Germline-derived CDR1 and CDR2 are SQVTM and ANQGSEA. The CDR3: CSVVIGGTGGSVI.

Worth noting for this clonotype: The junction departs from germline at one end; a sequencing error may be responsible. The CDR3 region is CASTEVFSRGPNYGYTF. CDR3 bases: TGTGCCAGCACTGAAGTATTTTCGCGGGGGCCCAACTATGGCTACACCTTC. The chain employs TRBV2 and TRBJ1-2; D perhaps matches TRBD1 (6 bases). The CDR3 covers 17 residues. CDR1 and CDR2 from the germline V gene are SNHLY and FYNNEI.

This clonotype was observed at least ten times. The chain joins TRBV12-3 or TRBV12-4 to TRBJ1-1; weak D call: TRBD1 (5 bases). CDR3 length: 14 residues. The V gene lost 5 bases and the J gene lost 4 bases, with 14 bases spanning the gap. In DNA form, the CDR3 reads TGTGCCAGCAGTCCGATGGGCGGGGGCACTGAAGCTTTCTTT. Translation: CASSPMGGGTEAFF.

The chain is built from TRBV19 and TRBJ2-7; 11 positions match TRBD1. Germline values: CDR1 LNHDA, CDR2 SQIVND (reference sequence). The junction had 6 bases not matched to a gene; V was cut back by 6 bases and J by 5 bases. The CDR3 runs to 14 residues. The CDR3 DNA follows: TGTGCCAGTAGCGGACAGGGGGCGATCCACGAGCAGTACTTC. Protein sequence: CASSGQGAIHEQYF.

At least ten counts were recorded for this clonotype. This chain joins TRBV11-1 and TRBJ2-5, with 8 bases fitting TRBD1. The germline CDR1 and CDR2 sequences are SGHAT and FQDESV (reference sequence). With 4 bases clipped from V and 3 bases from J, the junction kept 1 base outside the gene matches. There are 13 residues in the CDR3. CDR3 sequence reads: CASSYRGEETQYF. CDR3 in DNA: TGTGCCAGCAGCTACAGGGGGGAAGAGACCCAGTACTTC.

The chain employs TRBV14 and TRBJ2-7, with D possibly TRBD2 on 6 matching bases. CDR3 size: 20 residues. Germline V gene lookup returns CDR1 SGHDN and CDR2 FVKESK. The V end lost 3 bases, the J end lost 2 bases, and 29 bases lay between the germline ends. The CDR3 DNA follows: TGTGCCAGCAGCCACACGGGAATAAGGGGCGCGGAGGGGAGTACCTACGAGCAGTACTTC. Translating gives CASSHTGIRGAEGSTYEQYF.

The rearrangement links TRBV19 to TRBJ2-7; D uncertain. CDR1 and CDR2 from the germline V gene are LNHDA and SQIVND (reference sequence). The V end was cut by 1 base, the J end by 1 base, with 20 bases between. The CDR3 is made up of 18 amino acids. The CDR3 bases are TGTGCCAGTAGTATAGTAGGGCCCCCCCATGGTTGGTCCTACGAGCAGTACTTC. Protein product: CASSIVGPPHGWSYEQYF. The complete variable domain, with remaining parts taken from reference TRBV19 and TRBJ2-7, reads DGGITQSPKYLFRKEGQNVTLSCEQNLNHDAMYWYRQDPGQGLRLIYYSQIVNDFQKGDIAEGYSVSREKKESFPLTVTSAQKNPTAFYLCASSIVGPPHGWSYEQYFGPGTRLTVT.

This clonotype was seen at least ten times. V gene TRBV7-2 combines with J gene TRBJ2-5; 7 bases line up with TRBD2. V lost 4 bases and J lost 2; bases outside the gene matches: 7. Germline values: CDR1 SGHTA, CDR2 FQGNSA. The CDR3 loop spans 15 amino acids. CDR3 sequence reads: CASSSRDYQQETQYF. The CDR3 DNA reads TGTGCCAGCAGCTCACGGGACTACCAACAAGAGACCCAGTACTTC.

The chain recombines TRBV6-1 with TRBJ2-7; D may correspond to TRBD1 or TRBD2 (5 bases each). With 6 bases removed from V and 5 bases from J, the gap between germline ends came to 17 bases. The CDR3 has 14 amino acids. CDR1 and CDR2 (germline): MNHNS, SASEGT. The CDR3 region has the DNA TGTGCCAGCAGCGGGACGCCGCTGGAGAACGAGCAGTACTTC. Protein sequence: CASSGTPLENEQYF.

This CDR3 is CASSPRDRVNEQYF. The CDR3, as DNA: TGTGCCAGCTCACCGCGGGACAGGGTGAACGAGCAGTACTTC. The chain is built from TRBV18 and TRBJ2-7; 9 positions agree with TRBD1. CDR3 length: 14 amino acids. J was trimmed by 5 bases and V by 3 bases; bases with no gene match: 5. The germline CDR1 and CDR2 sequences are KGHSH and LQKENI.

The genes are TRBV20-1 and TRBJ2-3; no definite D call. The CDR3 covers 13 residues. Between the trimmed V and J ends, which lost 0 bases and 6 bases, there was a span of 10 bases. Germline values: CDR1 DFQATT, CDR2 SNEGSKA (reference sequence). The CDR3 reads CSARDQAVDTQYF. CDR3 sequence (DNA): TGCAGTGCTAGAGATCAGGCGGTGGATACGCAGTATTTT.

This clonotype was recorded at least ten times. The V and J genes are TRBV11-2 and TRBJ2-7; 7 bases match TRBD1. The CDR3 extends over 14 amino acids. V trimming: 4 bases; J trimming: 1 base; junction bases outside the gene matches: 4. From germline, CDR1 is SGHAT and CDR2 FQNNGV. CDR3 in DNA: TGTGCCAGCAGCTACCACAGGGGATCCTACGAGCAGTACTTC. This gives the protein CASSYHRGSYEQYF.

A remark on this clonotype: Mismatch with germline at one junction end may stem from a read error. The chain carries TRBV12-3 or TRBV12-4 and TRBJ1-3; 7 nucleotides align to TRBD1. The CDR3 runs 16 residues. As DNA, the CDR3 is TGTGCCAGCAGTTCCTCCGGGACAGCCCCTGGAGACACCATATATTTT. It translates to CASSSSGTAPGDTIYF.

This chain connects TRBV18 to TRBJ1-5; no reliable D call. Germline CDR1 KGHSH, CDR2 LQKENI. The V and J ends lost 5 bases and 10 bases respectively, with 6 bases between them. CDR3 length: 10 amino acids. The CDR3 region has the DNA TGTGCCAGCTCAGTAGGTCCCCAGCATTTT. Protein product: CASSVGPQHF. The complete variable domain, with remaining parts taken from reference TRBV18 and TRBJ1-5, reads NAGVMQNPRHLVRRRGQEARLRCSPMKGHSHVYWYRQLPEEGLKFMVYLQKENIIDESGMPKERFSAEFPKEGPSILRIQQVVRGDSAAYFCASSVGPQHFGDGTRLSIL.

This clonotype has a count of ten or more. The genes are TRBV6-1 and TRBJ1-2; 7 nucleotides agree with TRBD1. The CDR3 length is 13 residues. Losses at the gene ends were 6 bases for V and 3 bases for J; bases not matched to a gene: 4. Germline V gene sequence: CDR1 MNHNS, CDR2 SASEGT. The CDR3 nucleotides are TGTGCCAGCAGCTTCGGGACAGACTATGGCTACACCTTC. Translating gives CASSFGTDYGYTF.

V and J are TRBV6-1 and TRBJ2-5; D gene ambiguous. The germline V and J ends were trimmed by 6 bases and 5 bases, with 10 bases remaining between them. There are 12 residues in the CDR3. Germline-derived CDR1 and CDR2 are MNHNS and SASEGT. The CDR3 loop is CASRPARETQYF. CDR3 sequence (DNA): TGTGCCAGCAGGCCGGCGAGGGAGACCCAGTACTTC.

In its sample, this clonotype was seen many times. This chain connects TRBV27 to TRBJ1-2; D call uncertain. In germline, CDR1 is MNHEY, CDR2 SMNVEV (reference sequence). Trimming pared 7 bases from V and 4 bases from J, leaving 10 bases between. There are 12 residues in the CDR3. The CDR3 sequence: CASNLDLYGYTF. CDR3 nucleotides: TGTGCCAGCAATTTGGACCTCTATGGCTACACCTTC.

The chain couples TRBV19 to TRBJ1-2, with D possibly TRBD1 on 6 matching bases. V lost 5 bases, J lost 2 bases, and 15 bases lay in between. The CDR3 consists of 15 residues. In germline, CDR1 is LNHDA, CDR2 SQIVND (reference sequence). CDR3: CASSHLRGQNYGYTF. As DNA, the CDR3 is TGTGCCAGTAGTCACCTCCGTGGACAGAACTATGGCTACACCTTC.

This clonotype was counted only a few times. The CDR3 sequence: CASSPGTTDTQYF. The CDR3 nucleotides are TGTGCCAGCAGTCCGGGAACCACAGATACGCAGTATTTT. The rearrangement joins TRBV12-3 or TRBV12-4 to TRBJ2-3, with D possibly matching TRBD2 (5 bases). The CDR3 extends over 13 amino acids. Trimming pared 5 bases from V and 2 bases from J, leaving 8 bases between.

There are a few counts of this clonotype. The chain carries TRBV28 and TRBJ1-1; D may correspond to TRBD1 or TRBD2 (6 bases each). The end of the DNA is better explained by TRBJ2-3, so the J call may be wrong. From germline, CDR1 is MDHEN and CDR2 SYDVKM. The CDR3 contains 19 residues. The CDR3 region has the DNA TGTGCCAGCATCTCCCTCCCGGGGGCCACGTTTCGTGGCACAGATACGCAGTATTTT. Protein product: CASISLPGATFRGTDTQYF.